This T cell receptor (beta chain) emerged from a study of blood T cell repertoires in COVID-19. Study at large: PBMCs, B-cell-depleted T cells, or T cells provided the cDNA or gDNA that made up the material.

In the study's own analysis: Amplification from reference gene primers served as the basis for estimated nucleated cell counts. Generated by immunoSEQ multiplex PCR, the TCRdb table keeps only in-frame clones and is missing some. V and J calls and clone size are copied from that table; D and trimming were computed from the DNA. The sample records 150,000 to 190,000 clones, more than 75% being singletons. CDR3 size: 14 residues. J gave up 6 bases and V 3 bases, and 8 bases lay outside the gene matches. CDR1 and CDR2 from the germline V gene are SQVTM and ANQGSEA. The clonotype comes from an older woman with COVID-19, enrolled during active disease. This chain joins TRBV29-1 and TRBJ2-1, with TRBD2 matching over 7 bases. The sample consisted of peripheral blood. The CDR3 sequence is CSVDRQRDINEQFF. CDR3 bases: TGCAGCGTTGATCGCCAGCGGGATATCAATGAGCAGTTCTTC.